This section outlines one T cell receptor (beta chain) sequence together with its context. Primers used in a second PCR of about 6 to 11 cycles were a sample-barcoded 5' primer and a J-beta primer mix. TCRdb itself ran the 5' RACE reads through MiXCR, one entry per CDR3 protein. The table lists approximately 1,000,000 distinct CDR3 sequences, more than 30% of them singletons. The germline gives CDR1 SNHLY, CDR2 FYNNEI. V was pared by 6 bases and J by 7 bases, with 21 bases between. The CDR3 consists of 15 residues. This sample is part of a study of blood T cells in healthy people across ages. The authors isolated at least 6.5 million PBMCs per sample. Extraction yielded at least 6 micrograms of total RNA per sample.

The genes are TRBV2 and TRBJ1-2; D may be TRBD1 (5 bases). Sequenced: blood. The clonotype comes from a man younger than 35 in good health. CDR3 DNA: TGTGCCAGCAGCAACTCCCGCAGGGAAGTTGGTGGCTACACCTTC. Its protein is CASSNSRREVGGYTF.